Included here is one T cell receptor beta chain sequence, with context. This sample was included in a study of T cell changes during pregnancy in multiple sclerosis. From germline, CDR1 is LGHNA and CDR2 YSLEER. The CDR3 runs to 16 residues. V lost 4 bases, J lost 5 bases, and 13 bases stayed unmatched. Libraries were prepared by immunoSEQ multiplex PCR; TCRdb keeps only in-frame clonotypes and omits some of them. The data hold approximately 69,000 clones, with about 95% observed a single time. This TCR derives from a female donor with multiple sclerosis, enrolled in a pregnancy study. The V and J genes are TRBV4-3 and TRBJ2-5; 7 bases map to TRBD2. The specimen comprised peripheral blood, sampled in the third trimester of pregnancy. The CDR3 loop reads CASSRQREPSRETQYF. The CDR3 DNA reads as TGCGCCAGCAGCCGTCAGCGGGAACCCTCGAGGGAGACCCAGTACTTC.